Reported below is one T cell receptor (beta chain). This CDR3 is 11 amino acids long. V was trimmed by 7 bases and J by 6 bases, leaving 9 bases between them. Germline V gives CDR1 MNHEY, CDR2 SVGAGI. The data are from a study of blood T cell repertoires in COVID-19. Assignments of participants to cohorts depended upon their own reported clinical history. Method: immunoSEQ multiplex PCR; TCRdb's copy keeps in-frame clones and lacks some. Among fewer than 450,000 clones, around nine tenths were seen once, and the ten largest hold roughly 1.2%. The sequence was obtained from a woman aged 18 to 35 who had recovered from COVID-19. The sample was PBMCs or T cells enriched from blood (not recorded which). The genes are TRBV6-5 and TRBJ1-1; tentatively, D is TRBD1 (5 bases). CDR3 protein: CASTAGPEAFF. Written as DNA, the CDR3 is TGTGCCAGCACCGCAGGGCCTGAAGCTTTCTTT.